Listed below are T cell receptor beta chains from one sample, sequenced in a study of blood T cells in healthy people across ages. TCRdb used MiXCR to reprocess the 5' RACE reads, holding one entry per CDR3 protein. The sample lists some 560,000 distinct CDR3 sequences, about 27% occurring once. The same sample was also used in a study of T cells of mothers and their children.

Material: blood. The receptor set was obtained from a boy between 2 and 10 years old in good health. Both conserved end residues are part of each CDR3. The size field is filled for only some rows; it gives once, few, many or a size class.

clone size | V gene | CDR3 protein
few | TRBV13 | CASSKEVEQFF
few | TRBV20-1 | CSARDPRTSGWDTQYF
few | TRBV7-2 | CASSPRTPRTKNIQYF
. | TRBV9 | CASSVRSYGYTF
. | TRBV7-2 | CASSLLVNTYGYTF
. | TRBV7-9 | CASSLGRQGGNTIYF
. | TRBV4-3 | CASSQGGRLTQETQYF
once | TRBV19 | CASSIALGPYEQYF
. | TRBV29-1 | CSVGTTGDSNQPQHF
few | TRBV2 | CASSRMTSGGAYGELFF
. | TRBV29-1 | CSVEDAGGYEQYF
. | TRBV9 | CASSERPGTQDTGELFF
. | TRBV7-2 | CASSFGRGRDTEAFF
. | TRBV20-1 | CSARDIGGLETQYF
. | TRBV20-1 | CSAADSGLSYNEQFF
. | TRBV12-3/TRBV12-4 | CASRRRTGNADTQYF
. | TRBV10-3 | CAISGSSADTQYF
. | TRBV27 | CASSDRVGADTQYF
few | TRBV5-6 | CASSTRDRASHEQYF
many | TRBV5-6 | CASSPRDRAGETQYF
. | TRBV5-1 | CASSDKDRGTQYF
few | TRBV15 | CATSRVVVGASQETQYF
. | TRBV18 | CASSPPTGLSYNEQFF
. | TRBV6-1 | CASWHDRFIYNEQFF
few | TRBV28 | CASSSNQGNQRKLFF
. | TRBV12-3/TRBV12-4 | CASSLRGQGPEQFF
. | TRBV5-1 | CASGELETQYF
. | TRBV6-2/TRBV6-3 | CASSSSLGPYQPQHF
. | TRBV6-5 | CATRRAGGGETQYF
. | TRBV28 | CASSSLGTSGFWDTGELFF
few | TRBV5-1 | CASSPRGGETYNEQFF
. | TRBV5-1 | CASSSGSFGDEQFF
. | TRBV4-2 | CASSQGLRETQYF
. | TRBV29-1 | CSGYRGTDTQYF
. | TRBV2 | CASSELTRGKLFF
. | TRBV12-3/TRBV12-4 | CASSFNSGRDTQYF
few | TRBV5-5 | CASSRQPGQFTEQYF
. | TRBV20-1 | CSAREGPGANQPQHF
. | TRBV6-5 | CASSPSSGRKNEQFF
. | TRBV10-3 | CAISESADTQYF
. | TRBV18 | CASSPPVDSGLSLIYEQYF
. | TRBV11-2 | CASSLGIVGVIQYF
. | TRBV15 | CATRQGETEAFF